The clone carrying this T cell receptor (beta chain) was observed a few times. What it recognizes is unknown. The record originates from a study of T cells after yellow fever vaccination. Study overall: The fractions with low cell numbers were processed using SMART-Seq v4 Ultra Low Input. Points from the study as a whole: Clones from primary vaccination mostly reappeared after the booster (96% CD4, approximately 86% CD8). Contaminating bulk clonotypes could be abundant in FACS-sorted repertoires.

The CDR3 runs 15 residues. With 1 base clipped from V and 9 bases from J, the junction kept 11 bases outside the gene matches. Germline lookup yields CDR1 LNHDA and CDR2 SQIVND (reference sequence). They built TCR cDNA with 5'RACE template switching, a step that put in a universal primer site and UMIs. TCRdb reprocessed the 5' RACE reads with MiXCR, giving one entry per CDR3 protein. Counted here are about 74,000 distinct CDR3 sequences, around 6.5% occurring once; the ten biggest clones make up about a third. The source is a man aged 18 to 30 who received the YFV17D yellow fever vaccine. The chain uses TRBV19 and TRBJ2-7, with 8 bases fitting TRBD1. The sample here was CD8+ T cells sorted from PBMCs, taken about 5 days after the first yellow fever vaccination. The CDR3 DNA follows: TGTGCCAGTAGTATAGGCCCCAGGGGGCGCGATCCGCAGTACTTC. Its protein is CASSIGPRGRDPQYF.